This TCR beta chain was profiled in a study of Ad26.COV2.S vaccination and SARS-CoV-2 variants. Assay: immunoSEQ multiplex PCR; the TCRdb copy retains only in-frame clones and omits some. The top ten hold about 3.6% of the sample, which has fewer than 300,000 clones, more than 75% seen once. This CDR3 is built from 13 residues. The V end was cut by 7 bases, the J end by 8 bases, with 17 bases between. CDR1 and CDR2 (germline): SQVTM, ANQGSEA. Regarding treatment: around 19 received Ad26.COV2.S at low or high dose, single or two shots; 5 received placebo; per-sample allocation not given. The samples date from day 63 after the first vaccine or placebo injection.

The TCR was taken from a person aged 18-65 years who received the Ad26.COV2.S COVID-19 vaccine or a placebo. Sequencing used peripheral blood, obtained in a trial of Ad26.COV2.S vaccine versus placebo. The chain has TRBV29-1 and TRBJ1-4; unclear D gene. CDR3 coding DNA: TGCAGCGCTGTGGCAGGTAAAGGCGAAAAACTGTTTTTT. Its translation is CSAVAGKGEKLFF.